The source of this TCR beta chain is a study of T cell changes during pregnancy in multiple sclerosis. The repertoire was sequenced with immunoSEQ multiplex PCR; TCRdb's copy has only in-frame clones and lacks some. This sample has 70,000 to 95,000 clones, with roughly 94% found just once. The V segment lost 5 bases and the J segment 9 bases; nucleotides outside the gene matches: 11. The CDR3 extends over 15 amino acids. Per germline, CDR1 MNHEY and CDR2 SVGAGI. The chain joins TRBV6-5 to TRBJ1-5, with TRBD1 identical over 9 bases. This sequence was found in a female donor in good health, enrolled as a control in a pregnancy study. The material sequenced was peripheral blood, taken after pregnancy. Written as DNA, the CDR3 is TGTGCCAGCAGTGCGGGACAGGGCTTTAGGTTGCCCCAGCATTTT. Protein sequence: CASSAGQGFRLPQHF.